Listed below are T cell receptor beta chains from one sample, sequenced in a study of shared clonotypes between healthy human individuals. Sequencing was performed with immunoSEQ multiplex PCR; in TCRdb, only in-frame clones are kept and a portion is missing. The sample has some 2,100,000 clones, 95% seen once. Sequencing was performed on naive CD4+ T cells sorted from blood. Source of these receptors: a man between 18 and 29 years old in good health. Both conserved end residues are part of each CDR3. The order of the fields is J gene, CDR3 length, clone size, V gene, D gene, CDR3 DNA, CDR3 protein. The D gene is left open where the match is weak. Expanded clones get a size class; other rows say once, few or many, or leave the size out.

j_call: TRBJ1-4
cdr3_length: 16
clone_size: -
v_call: TRBV5-1
d_call: -
cdr3_nt: TGCGCCAGCAGCATTACAGGGAGTCGGATTAATGAAAAACTGTTTTTT
cdr3_aa: CASSITGSRINEKLFF

j_call: TRBJ1-5
cdr3_length: 14
clone_size: -
v_call: TRBV6-1
d_call: -
cdr3_nt: TGTGCCAGCAGTGAAGCGGGGTACGGTCAGCCCCAGCATTTT
cdr3_aa: CASSEAGYGQPQHF

j_call: TRBJ1-1
cdr3_length: 14
clone_size: -
v_call: TRBV5-1
d_call: -
cdr3_nt: TGCGCCAGCAGCTTGGAACTACGGGGTTCTGAAGCTTTCTTT
cdr3_aa: CASSLELRGSEAFF

j_call: TRBJ2-1
cdr3_length: 18
clone_size: -
v_call: TRBV4-3
d_call: TRBD2
cdr3_nt: TGCGCCAGCAGCCAAGGATCGGGACTAGCGGGACGGGAAAATGAGCAGTTCTTC
cdr3_aa: CASSQGSGLAGRENEQFF

j_call: TRBJ2-2
cdr3_length: 16
clone_size: -
v_call: TRBV5-4
d_call: TRBD2
cdr3_nt: TGTGCCAGCAGCTTAATAGCGGGAGCGGGAACCGGGGAGCTGTTTTTT
cdr3_aa: CASSLIAGAGTGELFF

j_call: TRBJ2-6
cdr3_length: 16
clone_size: once
v_call: TRBV10-1
d_call: -
cdr3_nt: TGCGCCAGCAGTCCAGGGTCTGCCTCTGGGGCCAACGTCCTGACTTTC
cdr3_aa: CASSPGSASGANVLTF

j_call: TRBJ1-3
cdr3_length: 16
clone_size: -
v_call: TRBV30
d_call: -
cdr3_nt: TGTGCCTGGAGTGTCCTCCGGAGAGGCTCTGGAAACACCATATATTTT
cdr3_aa: CAWSVLRRGSGNTIYF

j_call: TRBJ2-2
cdr3_length: 14
clone_size: -
v_call: TRBV19
d_call: TRBD1
cdr3_nt: TGTGCCAGTAGTAGGGACAGGGGACCGGGGGAGCTGTTTTTT
cdr3_aa: CASSRDRGPGELFF

j_call: TRBJ2-5
cdr3_length: 14
clone_size: -
v_call: TRBV29-1
d_call: -
cdr3_nt: TGCAGCGTTGCCGCCTGGAGGACTCAAGAGACCCAGTACTTC
cdr3_aa: CSVAAWRTQETQYF

j_call: TRBJ2-1
cdr3_length: 17
clone_size: -
v_call: TRBV19
d_call: TRBD2
cdr3_nt: TGTGCCAGTAGTATACTAGCGGGAGGGCGATCCTACAATGAGCAGTTCTTC
cdr3_aa: CASSILAGGRSYNEQFF

j_call: TRBJ1-6
cdr3_length: 13
clone_size: few
v_call: TRBV30
d_call: -
cdr3_nt: TGTGCCTGGAATCCAGGGGAAGGTTCACCCCTCCACTTT
cdr3_aa: CAWNPGEGSPLHF

j_call: TRBJ1-2
cdr3_length: 15
clone_size: once
v_call: TRBV14
d_call: -
cdr3_nt: TGTGCCAGCAGCCAAGTCTCCGGGACGGAGTATGGCTACACCTTC
cdr3_aa: CASSQVSGTEYGYTF